The 10 T cell receptor beta chains presented below share a single source sample, sequenced in a study of CD8+ T cells in alopecia areata. RNA was isolated and reverse transcribed to cDNA, the sequencing template. Libraries were prepared by immunoSEQ multiplex PCR; TCRdb keeps only in-frame clonotypes and omits some of them. The repertoire holds roughly 4,200 clones, with about 63% as singletons. Sequencing input: skin. The receptors shown here come from a human donor in good health.

The rearrangement links TRBV4-1 to TRBJ2-1, with D perhaps TRBD1 or TRBD2 (5 bases each). The ends were cut back, 4 bases at V and 6 bases at J, with 13 bases in the middle. The germline V gene has CDR1 MGHRA and CDR2 YSYEKL. The CDR3 sequence is 14 residues long. The CDR3 is CASSPQAGGNEQFF. DNA of the CDR3: TGCGCCAGCAGCCCGCAGGCTGGGGGCAATGAGCAGTTCTTC.

The rearrangement uses TRBV11-2 and TRBJ2-2, with no clear D. This CDR3 has 15 amino acids. Between the trimmed V and J ends, which lost 6 bases and 0 bases, there was a span of 11 bases. The germline CDR1 and CDR2 sequences are SGHAT and FQNNGV. The CDR3 reads CASRGELTNTGELFF. In nucleotides, the CDR3 is TGTGCCAGCAGGGGTGAACTTACGAACACCGGGGAGCTGTTTTTT.

This rearrangement joins TRBV11-2 to TRBJ2-7, with TRBD2 matching 7 bases. V trimming: 5 bases; J trimming: 7 bases; junction bases outside the gene matches: 11. Germline CDR1 SGHAT, CDR2 FQNNGV. The CDR3 contains 14 residues. In DNA, the CDR3 is TGTGCCAGCAGCACCAGCGGGAATTCTCGAGAGCAGTACTTC. Its protein is CASSTSGNSREQYF. The full variable domain, its missing parts supplied by reference TRBV11-2 and TRBJ2-7, is EAGVAQSPRYKIIEKRQSVAFWCNPISGHATLYWYQQILGQGPKLLIQFQNNGVVDDSQLPKDRFSAERLKGVDSTLKIQPAKLEDSAVYLCASSTSGNSREQYFGPGTRLTVT.

This clone is large by share. The CDR3 coding sequence is TGTGCCAGCAGCGACGGACTAGCGGGAGCATACGAGCAGTACTTC. It translates to CASSDGLAGAYEQYF. V and J are TRBV7-8 and TRBJ2-7, with 13 bases lining up with TRBD2. The V gene's germline CDR1 is SGHVS and CDR2 FQNEAQ. This CDR3 region has 15 residues. J lost 4 bases, V lost 5 bases, and 5 bases had no gene match.

This clone is large by share. V is TRBV7-6 and J is TRBJ1-1, with D hard to call. The CDR3 consists of 13 residues. CDR1 and CDR2 (germline): SGHVS, FNYEAQ. Trimming removed 5 bases at V and 8 bases at J, with 15 bases between. The CDR3 region has the DNA TGTGCCAGCAGCCAAAGCCCTAAAGCGGAAGCTTTCTTT. Translated: CASSQSPKAEAFF.

This sequence joins TRBV27 and TRBJ2-1; 11 nucleotides line up with TRBD2. CDR3 length: 17 residues. The J segment lost 6 bases and the V segment lost 2 bases, leaving 9 bases of the junction unmatched. Germline CDR1 reads MNHEY; CDR2 reads SMNVEV (reference sequence). The CDR3 sequence is CASSLRLLAGVLNEQFF. In DNA form, the CDR3 reads TGTGCCAGCAGTTTAAGACTACTAGCGGGAGTTCTCAATGAGCAGTTCTTC.

In this sample, this clone turned up once. The genes are TRBV23-1 and TRBJ2-5; TRBD2 matches at 11 bases. TRBV23-1 is noted as an ORF with a role that remains uncertain. The CDR3 has 16 residues. Trimming at V came to 4 bases and at J to 2 bases, leaving 6 bases not matched to a gene. DNA of the CDR3: TGCGCCAGCAGTCGGTCTAGCGGGAGGCCTCAAGAGACCCAGTACTTC. This sequence encodes CASSRSSGRPQETQYF.

The J gene is TRBJ1-5, the V gene TRBV2; possible D gene TRBD1, 5 bases. The CDR3 is 15 residues long. Germline V gene lookup returns CDR1 SNHLY and CDR2 FYNNEI. Trimming cost V 5 bases and J 0 bases, with 11 bases left between them. The CDR3 is CASSPAGYSNQPQHF. DNA of the CDR3: TGTGCCAGCAGTCCCGCAGGGTATAGCAATCAGCCCCAGCATTTT.

The rearrangement uses TRBV19 and TRBJ2-1; D is uncertain. The length of the CDR3 is 15 residues. Germline V gene data show CDR1 as LNHDA and CDR2 as SQIVND (reference sequence). V was shortened by 4 bases and J by 3 bases, with 13 bases between the two germline ends. Here the CDR3 reads CASSTGQVSYNEQFF. CDR3 sequence (DNA): TGTGCCAGTAGTACCGGGCAAGTAAGCTACAATGAGCAGTTCTTC.

The chain couples TRBV12-5 to TRBJ2-1, with 14 bases identical to TRBD2. The CDR3 has 19 amino acids. Losses at the gene ends were 5 bases for V and 1 base for J; bases not matched to a gene: 10. Germline CDR1 reads LGHNT; CDR2 reads FRNRAP. CDR3 region: CASGASSGLAGDSYNEQFF. The CDR3 nucleotides read TGTGCTAGTGGTGCCTCCTCGGGACTAGCGGGAGATTCCTACAATGAGCAGTTCTTC.